Described below is a single T cell receptor beta chain sequence and its context. Its antigen remains unidentified. Library preparation for TCR beta used quantitative 5'-RACE with molecular barcodes. MiXCR was run by TCRdb on the 5' RACE reads, yielding one entry per CDR3 protein. The sample has 250,000 to 350,000 distinct CDR3 sequences; 15% to 25% are singletons. The CDR3 length is 15 residues. Germline lookup yields CDR1 SGHVS and CDR2 FQNEAQ. V shed 0 bases and J shed 5 bases, with 14 bases lying between them. This specimen belongs to a study of CD8 T cells in ankylosing spondylitis. Study-level points and caveats: Blood from ankylosing spondylitis patients appeared to carry a characteristic roughly eight-variant TCR beta motif. Reportedly, matched ankylosing spondylitis synovial fluid was significantly enriched for disease-linked clones. Reactive arthritis synovial fluid and blood were previously reported to contain some motif variants.

Sequencing was carried out using blood, either unsorted or a sorted T cell fraction (not recorded which). The genes are TRBV7-8 and TRBJ2-7; D unclear. The TCR comes from a male donor with ankylosing spondylitis or in good health (not recorded which). The CDR3 region has the DNA TGTGCCAGCAGCTTAGCAATGGGTGTTTGGGACGAGCAGTACGTC. As protein: CASSLAMGVWDEQYV.